The 26 T cell receptor beta chains below come from one sample, sequenced in a study of neurological immune-mediated disorders. The sample's time point: longitudinal time-point 3. MiXCR was run by TCRdb on the 5' RACE reads, yielding one entry per CDR3 protein. Of approximately 47,000 distinct CDR3 sequences listed, 9.5% to 15% were seen once; the top ten hold approximately 10%. Material: PBMCs. The receptors come from a male donor with HTLV-1-associated myelopathy (HAM/TSP).

This clonotype was observed at least ten times. The chain employs TRBV29-1 and TRBJ1-3, with D tentatively TRBD1 (5 bases). CDR3 size: 16 residues. V was shortened by 1 base and J by 4 bases, with 17 bases between the two germline ends. Looked up from germline, CDR1 is SQVTM and CDR2 is ANQGSEA. In nucleotides, the CDR3 is TGCAGCGTTGAAGGATACGGGGCTTTCTCCGGAAACACCATATATTTT. Encoded protein: CSVEGYGAFSGNTIYF.

This clonotype occurred a few times. This chain joins TRBV7-7 and TRBJ2-5; D could derive from TRBD1 or TRBD2 (5 bases each). Trimming cost V 5 bases and J 5 bases, with 15 bases left between them. This CDR3 has 14 residues. Germline-derived CDR1 and CDR2 are SSHAT and FNYEAQ (reference sequence). CDR3 DNA: TGTGCCAGCAGCCCCGAGGGGCGACCGGAGACCCAGTACTTC. Translating it yields CASSPEGRPETQYF.

The rearrangement links TRBV20-1 to TRBJ1-5; D remains unclear. Germline lookup yields CDR1 DFQATT and CDR2 SNEGSKA (reference sequence). The germline V and J ends were trimmed by 6 bases and 5 bases, with 14 bases remaining between them. This CDR3 contains 13 residues. CDR3 nucleotide sequence: TGCAGTGCCCCTGAAGGTCTAGATCAGCCCCAGCATTTT. It is translated as CSAPEGLDQPQHF.

At least ten counts were recorded for this clonotype. The chain carries TRBV5-6 and TRBJ1-1; D ambiguous. CDR3 length: 14 residues. Germline V gives CDR1 SGHDT, CDR2 YYEEEE. Trimming pared 1 base from V and 6 bases from J, leaving 13 bases between. CDR3 DNA sequence: TGTGCCAGCAGCTTGAATCTCAAGACCCCTGAAGCTTTCTTT. Its protein is CASSLNLKTPEAFF.

This clonotype showed up many times. CDR3 coding DNA: TGTGCCAGCAGTTCCCGTAGCGGGGGAGACAACACAGATACGCAGTATTTT. It specifies CASSSRSGGDNTDTQYF. The chain recombines TRBV6-5 with TRBJ2-3, with 9 nucleotides matching TRBD2. CDR3 length: 17 amino acids. Per the germline V gene, CDR1 is MNHEY and CDR2 is SVGAGI. J lost 2 bases, V lost 4 bases, and 10 bases had no gene match.

The J gene is TRBJ1-5, the V gene TRBV19, with a weak D call TRBD1 (5 bases). Looked up from germline, CDR1 is LNHDA and CDR2 is SQIVND (reference sequence). Trimming shortened V by 6 bases and J by 2 bases, and 14 bases separated the two germline ends. The CDR3 is 15 amino acids. CDR3 in DNA: TGTGCCAGTAGCTCTCAGGGTGGGGGCAATCAGCCCCAGCATTTT. Amino acids: CASSSQGGGNQPQHF.

This clonotype was recorded at least ten times. The chain employs TRBV12-3 or TRBV12-4 and TRBJ1-5; D gene unclear. CDR3 length equals 15 residues. Between the trimmed V and J ends, which lost 1 base and 3 bases, there was a span of 10 bases. The chain's CDR3 is CASSLGGQNNQPQHF. The CDR3 DNA sequence: TGTGCCAGCAGTTTAGGCGGGCAGAACAATCAGCCCCAGCATTTT.

This clonotype was recorded at least ten times. The CDR3 DNA follows: TGTGCCAGCAGCCCCTGGGGGAAAATGAACACTGAAGCTTTCTTT. It is translated as CASSPWGKMNTEAFF. V and J are TRBV7-2 and TRBJ1-1, with D perhaps matching TRBD1 (5 bases). V lost 5 bases to trimming and J lost 0 bases, with 13 bases between them. The CDR3 runs 15 residues. CDR1 is SGHTA, CDR2 FQGNSA, per germline.

This clonotype has a count of ten or more. The chain carries TRBV27 and TRBJ1-6; the D gene is possibly TRBD1 (5 bases). CDR1 and CDR2 (germline): MNHEY, SMNVEV (reference sequence). The CDR3 consists of 15 residues. The V and J ends lost 5 bases and 7 bases respectively, with 15 bases between them. In DNA, the CDR3 is TGTGCCAGCAGTACCTCCCGGACACCCAATTCACCCCTCCACTTT. It specifies CASSTSRTPNSPLHF.

At least ten counts were recorded for this clonotype. V usage is TRBV20-1 and J usage is TRBJ2-7; either TRBD1 or TRBD2 may fit D (5 bases each). Looked up from germline, CDR1 is DFQATT and CDR2 is SNEGSKA (reference sequence). This CDR3 region has 14 residues. Trimming shortened V by 0 bases and J by 3 bases, and 12 bases separated the two germline ends. The CDR3 nucleotides read TGCAGTGCTAGAGATACCGGGACGATCTACGAGCAGTACTTC. Encoded protein: CSARDTGTIYEQYF.

This clonotype was seen at least ten times. The gene calls are TRBV12-3 or TRBV12-4 and TRBJ1-2; D ambiguous. The CDR3 extends over 14 amino acids. V lost 3 bases and J 2 bases, leaving 10 bases between the germline ends. The chain's CDR3 is CASSFSLANYGYTF. For the CDR3, the DNA is TGTGCCAGCAGTTTCTCCCTGGCAAACTATGGCTACACCTTC.

This clonotype was recorded many times. V and J are TRBV12-3 or TRBV12-4 and TRBJ2-7, with unresolved D. V lost 3 bases and J lost 6, with 6 bases in between. The CDR3 is 11 residues long. The CDR3 protein is CASSFLGEQYF. CDR3 DNA sequence: TGTGCCAGCAGTTTCCTCGGCGAGCAGTACTTC.

This clonotype appeared a few times. This chain joins TRBV5-5 and TRBJ2-3; TRBD2 matches 8 bases. The junction had 4 bases not matched to a gene; V was cut back by 2 bases and J by 2 bases. Germline CDR1 and CDR2: SGHKS and YYEKEE (reference sequence). There are 15 residues in the CDR3. CDR3 in amino acids: CASSLAGVPTDTQYF. CDR3 nucleotides: TGTGCCAGCAGCTTAGCGGGGGTGCCCACAGATACGCAGTATTTT.

This clonotype was picked up many times. The J gene is TRBJ2-1, the V gene TRBV7-2, with 14 bases aligning to TRBD2. Per germline, CDR1 SGHTA and CDR2 FQGNSA. The CDR3 has 15 residues. Trimming removed 6 bases from V and 10 bases from J; junction bases left unmatched: 8. The CDR3 is CASRPGLAGGGEQFF. The CDR3 DNA follows: TGTGCCAGCAGACCCGGACTAGCGGGGGGAGGGGAGCAGTTCTTC.

This clonotype occurred many times. The chain combines TRBV7-2 with TRBJ1-2, with D perhaps matching TRBD1 (5 bases). The germline gives CDR1 SGHTA, CDR2 FQGNSA. This CDR3 has 18 residues. V was pared by 0 bases and J by 2 bases, with 19 bases between. This chain's CDR3 is CASSLALWGSAKNYGYTF. The CDR3 nucleotides are TGTGCCAGCAGCTTAGCACTGTGGGGGTCAGCCAAAAACTATGGCTACACCTTC.

This clonotype was seen ten or more times. J is TRBJ1-1 and V is TRBV5-1; TRBD1 is a possible D gene (6 bases). V was cut by 4 bases and J by 8 bases, with 15 bases left in between. CDR1 and CDR2 (germline): SGHRS, YFSETQ. The CDR3 has 13 amino acids. Written as DNA, the CDR3 is TGCGCCAGCAGCGTCGACAGGACGGGGGAAGCTTTCTTT. This codes for CASSVDRTGEAFF.

The CDR3 DNA sequence: TGCAGCGTTCAAAGATTCAGGGGAAACACCGGGGAGCTGTTTTTT. Translating it yields CSVQRFRGNTGELFF. The chain combines TRBV29-1 with TRBJ2-2, with D tentatively TRBD1 (6 bases). V shed 5 bases and J shed 2 bases, with 15 bases lying between them. The CDR3 is 15 residues long. Germline V gene lookup returns CDR1 SQVTM and CDR2 ANQGSEA.

This clonotype was detected many times. The chain links TRBV5-1 to TRBJ2-7; D tentatively fits TRBD1 or TRBD2 (5 bases each). Germline assignment: CDR1 SGHRS and CDR2 YFSETQ. Trimming left V 5 bases short and J 3 bases short, with 15 bases between. The CDR3 is 14 amino acids. CDR3 sequence (DNA): TGCGCCAGCAGGTCCGGGACGAATGACTACGAGCAGTACTTC. This sequence encodes CASRSGTNDYEQYF.

The chain combines TRBV5-1 with TRBJ2-5; D perhaps matches TRBD2 (5 bases). Trimming shortened V by 0 bases and J by 4 bases, and 13 bases separated the two germline ends. The CDR3 consists of 15 residues. Germline assignment: CDR1 SGHRS and CDR2 YFSETQ. The CDR3 reads CASSLAVGSGETQYF. The CDR3 bases are TGCGCCAGCAGCTTGGCGGTTGGGAGCGGAGAGACCCAGTACTTC.

At least ten counts were recorded for this clonotype. The chain is built from TRBV5-1 and TRBJ2-1; the D is unclear. CDR1 is SGHRS, CDR2 YFSETQ, per germline. The length of the CDR3 is 15 residues. V lost 0 bases and J lost 1, with 8 bases in between. CDR3 loop: CASSLDASSYNEQFF. The CDR3 coding sequence is TGCGCCAGCAGCTTGGATGCATCATCCTACAATGAGCAGTTCTTC.

This clonotype was counted ten times or more. The chain is built from TRBV18 and TRBJ2-7; D is possibly TRBD1 (5 bases). Per germline, CDR1 KGHSH and CDR2 LQKENI. This CDR3 has 13 residues. V was pared by 3 bases and J by 5 bases, with 11 bases between. This chain's CDR3 is CASSPTLQDEQYF. CDR3 sequence (DNA): TGTGCCAGCTCACCTACGCTACAGGACGAGCAGTACTTC.

V and J are TRBV5-1 and TRBJ1-1; 11 nucleotides match TRBD1. J was trimmed by 9 bases and V by 4 bases; bases with no gene match: 2. The CDR3 spans 12 residues. Germline assignment: CDR1 SGHRS and CDR2 YFSETQ. In DNA form, the CDR3 reads TGCGCCAGCAGCCCGGACAGGGGGCAAGCTTTCTTT. This encodes CASSPDRGQAFF.

This clonotype came up many times. The chain employs TRBV10-2 and TRBJ2-4; TRBD2 matches at 15 bases. With 8 bases clipped from V and 2 bases from J, the junction kept 7 bases outside the gene matches. The CDR3 totals 17 residues. CDR1 and CDR2 from the germline V gene are WSHSY and SAAADI. CDR3 region: CASGLAGGRGSKNIQYF. CDR3 sequence (DNA): TGCGCCAGCGGACTAGCGGGGGGGCGAGGGTCCAAAAACATTCAGTACTTC.

The table lists this clonotype with a few counts. V gene TRBV18 combines with J gene TRBJ2-3, with D tentatively TRBD2 (5 bases). CDR3 size: 15 residues. Looked up from germline, CDR1 is KGHSH and CDR2 is LQKENI. Trimming shortened V by 0 bases and J by 2 bases, and 9 bases separated the two germline ends. CDR3: CASSPPDYTTDTQYF. CDR3 nucleotide sequence: TGTGCCAGCTCACCACCAGACTACACCACAGATACGCAGTATTTT.

This clonotype was counted at least ten times. J is TRBJ2-1 and V is TRBV7-6, with TRBD2 matching over 10 bases. The J segment lost 0 bases and the V segment lost 5 bases, leaving 4 bases of the junction unmatched. CDR1 is SGHVS, CDR2 FNYEAQ, per germline. The CDR3 runs 16 residues. This chain's CDR3 is CASSHSSGGSYNEQFF. CDR3 nucleotide sequence: TGTGCCAGCAGCCATTCTAGCGGGGGCTCCTACAATGAGCAGTTCTTC.

This clonotype was seen many times. The rearrangement uses TRBV27 and TRBJ1-2; D remains unclear. V was cut by 1 base and J by 4 bases, with 10 bases left in between. The germline V gene encodes CDR1 MNHEY and CDR2 SMNVEV (reference sequence). CDR3 length: 14 residues. Here the CDR3 reads CASSLYPGPYGYTF. The CDR3 DNA reads as TGTGCCAGCAGTTTATACCCCGGACCCTATGGCTACACCTTC.